The subject of this entry is one T cell receptor (beta chain). Its specificity is not known. The table came from immunoSEQ multiplex PCR; TCRdb's copy has only in-frame clones and leaves some out. The sample has around 2,000,000 clones, approximately 94% seen once; the top ten hold more than 1.5%. Germline assignment: CDR1 KGHSH and CDR2 LQKENI. The length of the CDR3 is 16 residues. With 0 bases clipped from V and 4 bases from J, the junction kept 6 bases outside the gene matches. CD45RO-negative cells were positively selected for CCR7, leaving out terminally differentiated effector memory CD45RA+ cells. This record comes from a study of shared clonotypes between healthy human individuals. The wider study: In total, the donors were a couple of women and a few men aged 18 to 49.

Points from the study as a whole: Although depth was large, rarefaction showed that sequencing of the sorted subsets was incomplete.

This sequence joins TRBV18 and TRBJ2-5; 9 positions match TRBD2. The sample consisted of naive CD8+ T cells from PBMCs. This clonotype was obtained from a man between 18 and 29 years old in good health. Some clones in this sample may be carry-over from other donors' samples. This chain's CDR3 is CASSPPVAGVGETQYF. CDR3 nucleotides: TGTGCCAGCTCACCACCGGTAGCGGGAGTGGGAGAGACCCAGTACTTC.